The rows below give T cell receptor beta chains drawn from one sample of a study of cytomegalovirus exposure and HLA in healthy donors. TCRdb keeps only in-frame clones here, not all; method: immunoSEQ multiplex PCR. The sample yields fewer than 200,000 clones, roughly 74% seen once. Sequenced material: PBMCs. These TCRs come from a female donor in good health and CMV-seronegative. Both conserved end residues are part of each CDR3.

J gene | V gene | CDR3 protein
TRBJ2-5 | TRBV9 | CASSVAAGRYQETQYF
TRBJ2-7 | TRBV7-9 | CASSLAGDYSYEQYF
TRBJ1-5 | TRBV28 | CASSFGGGQPQHF
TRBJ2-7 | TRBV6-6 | CASSPSSVRTYEQYF
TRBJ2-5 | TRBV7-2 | CASSPRGGAGGFQETQYF
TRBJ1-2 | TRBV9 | CASSVGTGANYGYTF
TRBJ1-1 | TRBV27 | CASSLGPTGGHTEAFF
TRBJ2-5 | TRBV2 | CASSVNPREDLQETQYF
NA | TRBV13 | CASSTWDETGTYEQYF
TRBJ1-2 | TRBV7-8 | CASSLVGRKKDGYTF
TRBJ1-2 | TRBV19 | CASSIAEGRYGYTF
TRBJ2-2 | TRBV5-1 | CASSLGGIGGELFF
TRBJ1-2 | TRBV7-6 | CASSLGGTLGGYTF
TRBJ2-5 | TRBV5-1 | CASSLVLAGNQETQYF
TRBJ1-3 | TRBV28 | CASSPNRVAGNTIYF
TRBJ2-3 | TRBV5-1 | CASSAQVSTDTQYF
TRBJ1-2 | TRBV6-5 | CASSTGTGRGYTF
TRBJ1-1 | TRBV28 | CASSLIREGTEAFF
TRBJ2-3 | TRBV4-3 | CASSQNLAGGTDTQYF
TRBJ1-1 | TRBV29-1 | CSVEDKNTEAFF
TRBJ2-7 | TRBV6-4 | CASPLRESAYEQYF
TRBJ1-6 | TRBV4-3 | CASSQEDRDSPLHF